The entry that follows covers one T cell receptor beta chain sequence. Looked up from germline, CDR1 is SQVTM and CDR2 is ANQGSEA. The CDR3 extends over 14 amino acids. J was trimmed by 1 base and V by 3 bases; bases with no gene match: 4. Per sorted-subset replicate PCR, input was roughly 220 ng DNA, representing tens of thousands of T cell genomes. Repertoires were generated with immunoSEQ multiplex PCR, while TCRdb's copy carries only in-frame clones and drops some. The sample includes about 820,000 clones, roughly 92% of them seen just once. Naive CD8 cells were CD45RO-negative, positively selected for CCR7, excluding terminally differentiated effector memory CD45RA+ cells. The data are from a study of shared clonotypes between healthy human individuals.

This TCR derives from a man younger than 45 in good health. V is TRBV29-1 and J is TRBJ2-5, with 8 bases aligning to TRBD2. The material sequenced was naive CD8+ T cells sorted from blood. CDR3: CSVEGREAQETQYF. CDR3 DNA: TGCAGCGTTGAGGGGCGGGAGGCCCAAGAGACCCAGTACTTC.